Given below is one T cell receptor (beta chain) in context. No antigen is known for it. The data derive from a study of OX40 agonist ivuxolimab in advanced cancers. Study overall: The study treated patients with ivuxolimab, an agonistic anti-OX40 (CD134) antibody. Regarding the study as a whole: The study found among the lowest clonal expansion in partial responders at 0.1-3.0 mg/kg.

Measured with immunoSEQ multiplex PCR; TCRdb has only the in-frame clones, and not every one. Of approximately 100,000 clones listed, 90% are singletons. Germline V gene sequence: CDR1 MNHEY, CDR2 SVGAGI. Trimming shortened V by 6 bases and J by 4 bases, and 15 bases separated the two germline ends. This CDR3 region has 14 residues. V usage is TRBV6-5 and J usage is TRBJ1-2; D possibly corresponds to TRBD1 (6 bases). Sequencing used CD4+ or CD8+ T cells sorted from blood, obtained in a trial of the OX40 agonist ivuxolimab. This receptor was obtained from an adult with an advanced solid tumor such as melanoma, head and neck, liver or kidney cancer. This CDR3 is CASRPTGFSYGYTF. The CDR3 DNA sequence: TGTGCCAGCAGGCCGACAGGTTTCAGCTATGGCTACACCTTC.